The 32 T cell receptor beta chains listed next were all sequenced from one sample in a study of blood T cell repertoires in COVID-19. The protocol was immunoSEQ multiplex PCR, while the TCRdb copy is restricted to in-frame clones and leaves out a portion. The table lists hundreds of thousands of clones, 83% of them singletons. Sequenced material: peripheral blood. The source of these receptors is a woman in her forties with active or convalescent COVID-19.

The chain has TRBV20-1 and TRBJ1-2; D is uncertain. The CDR3 totals 10 residues. The germline V gene encodes CDR1 DFQATT and CDR2 SNEGSKA (reference sequence). The germline V and J ends were trimmed by 1 base and 12 bases, with 9 bases remaining between them. In DNA, the CDR3 is TGCAGTGCTAGAGTGGGGAGTAACACCTTC. It specifies CSARVGSNTF.

This clone was detected a few times. The chain combines TRBV7-3 with TRBJ2-5; maybe TRBD1 (6 bases). Trimming removed 1 base at V and 2 bases at J, with 11 bases between. The CDR3 is 15 amino acids. In germline, CDR1 is SGHTA, CDR2 FQGTGA. This chain's CDR3 is CASSLRQEPQETQYF. The CDR3 DNA sequence: TGTGCCAGCAGCTTAAGACAGGAGCCACAAGAGACCCAGTACTTC.

This clone showed up just a few times. The chain recombines TRBV30 with TRBJ1-5; D perhaps matches TRBD1 (5 bases). The germline V gene has CDR1 GTSNPN and CDR2 SVGIG (reference sequence). The CDR3 covers 16 residues. The V end lost 3 bases, the J end lost 0 bases, and 15 bases lay between the germline ends. CDR3 sequence reads: CAWSLPGLLSNQPQHF. The CDR3 DNA reads TGTGCCTGGAGCCTTCCGGGACTCCTTAGCAATCAGCCCCAGCATTTT.

The chain employs TRBV19 and TRBJ1-5; 8 bases match TRBD1. The CDR3 totals 17 residues. CDR1 and CDR2 (germline): LNHDA, SQIVND (reference sequence). V lost 5 bases and J lost 4; bases outside the gene matches: 13. CDR3 coding DNA: TGTGCCAGTAGTCTTGGACAGGGCTGGTTTGGGAATCAGCCCCAGCATTTT. Its protein is CASSLGQGWFGNQPQHF.

J is TRBJ1-5 and V is TRBV5-8, with D perhaps matching TRBD1 (5 bases). This CDR3 spans 17 amino acids. From germline, CDR1 is SGHTS and CDR2 YDEGEE. The V end was cut by 5 bases, the J end by 1 base, with 19 bases between. The CDR3 protein is CASSSMARATSNQPQHF. CDR3 DNA sequence: TGTGCCAGCAGTTCAATGGCCAGGGCCACGAGCAATCAGCCCCAGCATTTT.

The chain employs TRBV5-1 and TRBJ2-2; D is perhaps TRBD2 (6 bases). Trimming pared 1 base from V and 3 bases from J, leaving 10 bases between. Germline CDR1 reads SGHRS; CDR2 reads YFSETQ. CDR3 length equals 15 residues. CDR3 bases: TGCGCCAGCAGCTTGTCGGGGGTGGACACCGGGGAGCTGTTTTTT. Amino acids: CASSLSGVDTGELFF. Full variable domain (missing parts from reference TRBV5-1 and TRBJ2-2): KAGVTQTPRYLIKTRGQQVTLSCSPISGHRSVSWYQQTPGQGLQFLFEYFSETQRNKGNFPGRFSGRQFSNSRSEMNVSTLELGDSALYLCASSLSGVDTGELFFGEGSRLTVL.

This clone was seen only a few times. The gene calls are TRBV19 and TRBJ1-4; D unresolved. CDR3 length: 13 residues. V was clipped by 1 base and J by 12 bases, with 12 bases between them. Germline loops: CDR1 LNHDA, CDR2 SQIVND (reference sequence). The CDR3 here is CASSIALQMELFF. DNA for the CDR3: TGTGCCAGTAGTATAGCCCTACAGATGGAACTGTTTTTT. Looking up the rest from reference TRBV19 and TRBJ1-4 gives the full variable domain: DGGITQSPKYLFRKEGQNVTLSCEQNLNHDAMYWYRQDPGQGLRLIYYSQIVNDFQKGDIAEGYSVSREKKESFPLTVTSAQKNPTAFYLCASSIALQMELFFGSGTQLSVL.

The rearrangement links TRBV28 to TRBJ2-7; TRBD2 matches 7 bases. The germline V gene encodes CDR1 MDHEN and CDR2 SYDVKM. The CDR3 has 15 residues. The J segment lost 2 bases and the V segment lost 7 bases, leaving 11 bases of the junction unmatched. The CDR3 nucleotides are TGTGCCAGCACCAACCGATGGGGGGGACCCTACGAGCAGTACTTC. Encoded protein: CASTNRWGGPYEQYF.

The CDR3 loop reads CASSLAPGQNYGYTF. The DNA for the CDR3 is TGTGCCAGCAGCTTAGCCCCGGGACAGAACTATGGCTACACCTTC. J is TRBJ1-2 and V is TRBV7-9, with TRBD1 identical over 7 bases. Germline V gene lookup returns CDR1 SEHNR and CDR2 FQNEAQ (reference sequence). V lost 0 bases to trimming and J lost 2 bases; unmatched junction nucleotides: 3. This CDR3 has 15 amino acids.

The chain has TRBV2 and TRBJ2-5; possible D gene TRBD1, 6 bases. The CDR3 is made up of 12 amino acids. Germline loops: CDR1 SNHLY, CDR2 FYNNEI. V lost 4 bases and J 5 bases, leaving 8 bases between the germline ends. The CDR3: CASSGQGETQYF. CDR3 DNA sequence: TGTGCCAGCAGTGGTCAGGGGGAGACCCAGTACTTC.

The chain has TRBV7-2 and TRBJ2-3; TRBD1 might be the D (6 bases). The ends were cut back, 4 bases at V and 0 bases at J, with 20 bases in the middle. CDR3 length: 18 amino acids. Germline V CDR1 and CDR2: SGHTA, FQGNSA. CDR3 nucleotide sequence: TGTGCCAGCAGCTCAGACAGGACCGGGTTCGGTAGCACAGATACGCAGTATTTT. Translation: CASSSDRTGFGSTDTQYF. The variable domain in full, completed from reference TRBV7-2 and TRBJ2-3, reads GAGVSQSPSNKVTEKGKDVELRCDPISGHTALYWYRQSLGQGLEFLIYFQGNSAPDKSGLPSDRFSAERTGGSVSTLTIQRTQQEDSAVYLCASSSDRTGFGSTDTQYFGPGTRLTVL.

This clone came up a few times. The CDR3 bases are TGTGCCAGCTCACCATCCCAAACGACAGGCCGCTATGGCTACACCTTC. Translating it yields CASSPSQTTGRYGYTF. The chain carries TRBV18 and TRBJ1-2, with TRBD1 as a possible D gene (6 bases). The CDR3 runs to 16 residues. Trimming left V 2 bases short and J 4 bases short, with 17 bases between. Germline CDR1 and CDR2: KGHSH and LQKENI. The full variable domain, in which reference TRBV18 and TRBJ1-2 provide the parts outside the CDR3, is NAGVMQNPRHLVRRRGQEARLRCSPMKGHSHVYWYRQLPEEGLKFMVYLQKENIIDESGMPKERFSAEFPKEGPSILRIQQVVRGDSAAYFCASSPSQTTGRYGYTFGSGTRLTVV.

This chain links TRBV3-1 (or the pseudogene TRBV3-2) with TRBJ2-1, with TRBD2 as a possible D gene (6 bases). There are 15 residues in the CDR3. Trimming took off 0 bases at V and 2 bases at J, with 8 bases between the two ends. Germline V gene lookup returns CDR1 LGHDT and CDR2 YNNKEL (reference sequence). In DNA, the CDR3 is TGTGCCAGCAGCCAAGATAGCGGAACCTACAATGAGCAGTTCTTC. It is translated as CASSQDSGTYNEQFF.

The chain employs TRBV6-5 and TRBJ1-1; 8 positions agree with TRBD1. V trimming: 6 bases; J trimming: 5 bases; junction bases outside the gene matches: 2. The CDR3 runs to 12 residues. Germline V CDR1 and CDR2: MNHEY, SVGAGI. CDR3 DNA sequence: TGTGCCAGCAGCCGACAGGGGACTGAAGCTTTCTTT. It codes for CASSRQGTEAFF.

This clone was seen just once. V is TRBV30 and J is TRBJ2-4; D not resolved. Between the trimmed V and J ends, which lost 4 bases and 0 bases, there was a span of 4 bases. The V gene's germline CDR1 is GTSNPN and CDR2 SVGIG (reference sequence). The CDR3 loop spans 12 amino acids. The CDR3: CAWKLAKNIQYF. As DNA, the CDR3 is TGTGCCTGGAAACTAGCCAAAAACATTCAGTACTTC.

The chain carries TRBV28 and TRBJ1-5; D not certain. V lost 3 bases and J 9 bases, leaving 9 bases between the germline ends. This CDR3 spans 12 amino acids. Germline V gives CDR1 MDHEN, CDR2 SYDVKM. The CDR3 bases are TGTGCCAGCAGTTTGCGTGATAGGCCCCAGCATTTT. Its protein product is CASSLRDRPQHF.

This chain links TRBV7-8 with TRBJ1-2; TRBD1 might be the D (6 bases). The length of the CDR3 is 18 residues. V lost 0 bases and J 0 bases, leaving 17 bases between the germline ends. Germline V lookup: CDR1 SGHVS, CDR2 FQNEAQ. For the CDR3, the DNA is TGTGCCAGCAGCTTAGCTGGCAGGGGCGACACAGCTAACTATGGCTACACCTTC. Amino acids: CASSLAGRGDTANYGYTF.

This clone was picked up a small number of times. The chain's CDR3 is CAWSGQVNQPQHF. Written as DNA, the CDR3 is TGTGCCTGGAGTGGACAGGTCAATCAGCCCCAGCATTTT. The chain employs TRBV30 and TRBJ1-5; TRBD1 might be the D (6 bases). The CDR3 loop spans 13 amino acids. V was pared by 1 base and J by 3 bases, with 7 bases between. Germline CDR1 GTSNPN, CDR2 SVGIG (reference sequence).

This clone was recorded once. V is TRBV30 and J is TRBJ1-5; possible D gene TRBD1, 6 bases. V was trimmed by 1 base and J by 4 bases, leaving 14 bases between them. There are 15 residues in the CDR3. CDR1 is GTSNPN, CDR2 SVGIG, per germline (reference sequence). CDR3 bases: TGTGCCTGGAGTGGCCGAGACAGGACGAATCAGCCCCAGCATTTT. Translated, it gives CAWSGRDRTNQPQHF.

This rearrangement joins TRBV4-2 to TRBJ2-7; 7 bases map to TRBD2. The V segment lost 3 bases and the J segment 4 bases; nucleotides outside the gene matches: 6. Germline assignment: CDR1 LGHNA and CDR2 YNFKEQ. The CDR3 is 14 residues long. For the CDR3, the DNA is TGTGCCAGCAGCCATTCAGCGGGGTCGTACGAGCAGTACTTC. Its protein is CASSHSAGSYEQYF.

V usage is TRBV5-1 and J usage is TRBJ2-7, with TRBD2 matching over 14 bases. With 4 bases clipped from V and 3 bases from J, the junction kept 6 bases outside the gene matches. Looked up from germline, CDR1 is SGHRS and CDR2 is YFSETQ. The CDR3 totals 16 residues. The CDR3 DNA reads as TGCGCCAGCAGCCTCGGGACTAGCGGGAGCGTCTACGAGCAGTACTTC. This encodes CASSLGTSGSVYEQYF.

The gene calls are TRBV28 and TRBJ1-2; D not certain. The V and J ends lost 2 bases and 4 bases respectively, with 8 bases between them. The CDR3 is 13 residues long. Germline lookup yields CDR1 MDHEN and CDR2 SYDVKM. CDR3 sequence: CASSLNLSYGYTF. DNA of the CDR3: TGTGCCAGCAGTTTAAACCTAAGCTATGGCTACACCTTC.

The CDR3: CASSSNAGDTEAFF. DNA of the CDR3: TGTGCCAGTAGTTCCAATGCAGGGGACACTGAAGCTTTCTTT. V gene TRBV19 combines with J gene TRBJ1-1; maybe TRBD1 (6 bases). The CDR3 covers 14 residues. V lost 5 bases, J lost 3 bases, and 13 bases lay in between. Germline V gene data show CDR1 as LNHDA and CDR2 as SQIVND (reference sequence).

This clone was counted a few times. V gene TRBV12-3 or TRBV12-4 combines with J gene TRBJ1-1, with TRBD1 as a possible D gene (5 bases). V was cut by 3 bases and J by 7 bases, with 9 bases left in between. The CDR3 contains 12 residues. CDR3 loop: CASSLGLNEAFF. As DNA, the CDR3 is TGTGCCAGCAGTTTGGGGCTCAATGAAGCTTTCTTT.

The rearrangement uses TRBV28 and TRBJ2-7; a possible D gene is TRBD2 (6 bases). From germline, CDR1 is MDHEN and CDR2 SYDVKM. The V end was cut by 2 bases, the J end by 5 bases, with 22 bases between. This CDR3 has 17 residues. Written as DNA, the CDR3 is TGTGCCAGCAGTTTAAACGAGAATGGGGGGATAGCTCACGAGCAGTACTTC. This codes for CASSLNENGGIAHEQYF.

The chain employs TRBV5-4 and TRBJ1-5; D ambiguous. Trimming shortened V by 4 bases and J by 5 bases, and 19 bases separated the two germline ends. The germline CDR1 and CDR2 sequences are SGHNT and YYREEE (reference sequence). This CDR3 spans 16 amino acids. In DNA form, the CDR3 reads TGTGCCAGCAGCCCGGACCGGGAATCGGTCGATCAGCCCCAGCATTTT. Translation gives CASSPDRESVDQPQHF.

The gene calls are TRBV29-1 and TRBJ2-7; 9 bases match TRBD1. The CDR3 is 14 amino acids. Looked up from germline, CDR1 is SQVTM and CDR2 is ANQGSEA. V was pared by 3 bases and J by 7 bases, with 10 bases of the junction left unmatched. Written as DNA, the CDR3 is TGCAGCGTTGAGAGGGGGACAGGGATGAGAGAGCAGTACTTC. Protein product: CSVERGTGMREQYF.

This chain joins TRBV6-2 or TRBV6-3 and TRBJ2-5; D is uncertain. There are 16 residues in the CDR3. V lost 0 bases to trimming and J lost 1 base, with 12 bases between them. The V gene's germline CDR1 is MNHEY and CDR2 SVGEGT. CDR3 sequence (DNA): TGTGCCAGCAGTTACTCGAGGTCCGGAACCCAAGAGACCCAGTACTTC. Its protein product is CASSYSRSGTQETQYF.

V and J are TRBV18 and TRBJ1-1; 7 bases line up with TRBD1. CDR1 is KGHSH and CDR2 is LQKENI in the germline V gene. The CDR3 contains 15 residues. The trim removed 3 bases at V and 0 bases at J, leaving 4 bases unmatched. The CDR3 is CASSPGQNMNTEAFF. The CDR3 DNA is TGTGCCAGCTCACCGGGACAGAACATGAACACTGAAGCTTTCTTT.

The chain is built from TRBV28 and TRBJ1-4; a weak D match, TRBD1 (6 bases). V lost 2 bases and J 2 bases, leaving 15 bases between the germline ends. Germline V gene sequence: CDR1 MDHEN, CDR2 SYDVKM. CDR3 size: 17 residues. The CDR3 nucleotides are TGTGCCAGCAGTTTAGGGGGGGCAGGCCGGACTAATGAAAAACTGTTTTTT. Protein sequence: CASSLGGAGRTNEKLFF.

The chain employs TRBV19 and TRBJ2-1, with TRBD2 as a possible D gene (6 bases). V was cut by 10 bases and J by 0 bases, with 16 bases left in between. CDR1 is LNHDA and CDR2 is SQIVND in the germline V gene (reference sequence). The CDR3 length is 15 residues. Written as DNA, the CDR3 is TGTGCCACCAGGTGGGTAGCGGCCTCCTACAATGAGCAGTTCTTC. It is translated as CATRWVAASYNEQFF.

This clone occurred once. This chain links TRBV24-1 with TRBJ1-5, with a possible D match to TRBD1 (6 bases). Germline V lookup: CDR1 KGHDR, CDR2 SFDVKD. Deletions cut 4 bases from V and 5 bases from J, with 11 bases between. The CDR3 consists of 14 residues. CDR3 coding DNA: TGTGCCACCAGTGACTCGACAGGCGATCAGCCCCAGCATTTT. This translates into CATSDSTGDQPQHF.